This T cell receptor beta chain was documented in a study of control samples from healthy donors and cancer patients. The repertoire was sequenced with immunoSEQ multiplex PCR; TCRdb's copy has only in-frame clones and lacks some. The sample consists of about 95,000 clones, about 85% of them appearing once. CDR3 length equals 14 residues. Per the germline V gene, CDR1 is SGHTA and CDR2 is FQGNSA. The ends lost 2 bases at V and 4 bases at J; junction bases unmatched: 1. The clonotype originates from a woman in her 70s in good health. V and J are TRBV7-2 and TRBJ2-2; 7 positions agree with TRBD2. Sequences were obtained from blood. CDR3 nucleotide sequence: TGTGCCAGCAGCTTACTAGCGGTCACCGGGGAGCTGTTTTTT. The encoded protein is CASSLLAVTGELFF.